Following are 3 T cell receptor beta chains from one sample sequenced in a study of T-cell reconstitution after alpha-beta-depleted transplantation in children. Preparation of the TCRbeta library used unique molecular identifiers. MiXCR, run by TCRdb on the PCR reads, gives a single entry per CDR3 protein. The sample lists about half a million distinct CDR3 sequences; approximately 12% were seen once. Sample: PBMCs from the stem cell graft donor, taken from the stem cell graft. The receptor set was obtained from a human donor who donated a stem cell graft to a child with combined immunodeficiency.

This clonotype was counted between two and nine times. The chain uses TRBV6-2 or TRBV6-3 and TRBJ2-1; D gene ambiguous. V was clipped by 4 bases and J by 2 bases, with 9 bases between them. The CDR3 covers 14 residues. From germline, CDR1 is MNHEY and CDR2 SVGEGT. CDR3 bases: TGTGCCAGCAGTTCCGTGTTTACCTACAATGAGCAGTTCTTC. Its translation is CASSSVFTYNEQFF.

V gene TRBV11-2 combines with J gene TRBJ2-3; 13 bases align to TRBD2. The CDR3 covers 16 residues. Looked up from germline, CDR1 is SGHAT and CDR2 is FQNNGV. J gave up 2 bases and V 4 bases, and 3 bases lay outside the gene matches. The CDR3 bases are TGTGCCAGCAGCTCGGGACTAGCGGGGAACACAGATACGCAGTATTTT. This encodes CASSSGLAGNTDTQYF.

The V call is TRBV11-2, the J call TRBJ2-3; 11 bases line up with TRBD2. The CDR3 runs to 18 residues. V trimming: 4 bases; J trimming: 0 bases; junction bases outside the gene matches: 9. Germline-derived CDR1 and CDR2 are SGHAT and FQNNGV. CDR3 DNA: TGTGCCAGCAGCTACGGACTAGCGGGTGTCTCTAGCACAGATACGCAGTATTTT. This sequence encodes CASSYGLAGVSSTDTQYF.